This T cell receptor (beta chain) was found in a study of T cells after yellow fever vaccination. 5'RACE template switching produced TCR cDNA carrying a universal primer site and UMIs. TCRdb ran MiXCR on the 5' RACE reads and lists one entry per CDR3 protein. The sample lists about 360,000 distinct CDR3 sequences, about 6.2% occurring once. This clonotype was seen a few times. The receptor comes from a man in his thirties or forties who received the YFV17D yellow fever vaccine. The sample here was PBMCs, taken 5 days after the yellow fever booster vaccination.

CDR3 coding DNA: TGTGCCATCAACCCGGGACGAAAAAACACCGGGGAGCTGTTTTTT. It codes for CAINPGRKNTGELFF. The genes are TRBV10-3 and TRBJ2-2; D is tentatively TRBD1 or TRBD2 (5 bases each). From germline, CDR1 is ENHRY and CDR2 SYGVKD. The CDR3 length is 15 residues. V lost 7 bases to trimming and J lost 2 bases, with 14 bases between them.